The rows below give T cell receptor beta chains drawn from one sample of a study of cytomegalovirus exposure and HLA in healthy donors. Using immunoSEQ multiplex PCR, the repertoire was profiled, and TCRdb retains in-frame clones only, with some absent. Seen here are fewer than 250,000 clones, just under 75% observed once, and the top ten hold about 4.4%. The sample consisted of PBMCs. These TCRs come from a man aged 30-40 years in good health and CMV-seropositive. The CDR3 runs from the conserved cysteine through the conserved F or W. Fields, in order: J gene, clone size, D gene, V gene, CDR3 protein, CDR3 DNA. D genes are given only for firm matches. Not all rows give a size; the values are once, few, many and, for expanded clones, a class.

>TRBJ1-1|-|-|TRBV19
CASSFRSGDTEAFF
TGTGCCAGTAGTTTCCGGTCAGGGGACACTGAAGCTTTCTTT
>TRBJ2-6|-|-|TRBV27
CASSPLTPGANVLTF
TGTGCCAGCAGTCCCCTAACTCCAGGGGCCAACGTCCTGACTTTC
>TRBJ2-7|once|-|TRBV10-3
CAITRQQGEEQYF
TGTGCCATCACCCGCCAGCAGGGTGAAGAGCAGTACTTC
>TRBJ1-2|-|-|TRBV5-1
CASGINPGAGINNYGYTF
TGCGCCAGCGGAATAAATCCGGGAGCCGGAATTAATAACTATGGCTACACCTTC
>TRBJ2-3|-|TRBD2|TRBV6-4
CASSAGLAPTDAQYF
TGTGCCAGCAGTGCCGGACTAGCGCCCACAGATGCGCAGTATTTT
>TRBJ1-1|-|-|TRBV5-6
CASNKGMRNTEAFF
TGTGCCAGCAACAAGGGGATGAGGAACACTGAAGCTTTCTTT
>TRBJ1-1|-|TRBD1|TRBV5-6
CASSPTGGADTEAFF
TGTGCCAGCAGCCCAACAGGGGGAGCCGACACTGAAGCTTTCTTT
>TRBJ1-1|-|-|TRBV9
CASSVAPTRGNTEAFF
TGTGCCAGCAGCGTAGCTCCCACCAGAGGGAACACTGAAGCTTTCTTT
>TRBJ2-3|few|TRBD2|TRBV7-3
CASSPVGRAGTDTQYF
TGTGCCAGCAGCCCAGTGGGGAGGGCGGGCACAGATACGCAGTATTTT
>TRBJ2-1|few|TRBD1|TRBV19
CASRRTGDNEQFF
TGTGCCAGTAGAAGGACAGGGGACAATGAGCAGTTCTTC
>TRBJ1-1|-|-|TRBV12-5
CASGSLPDGRVMGTEAFF
TGTGCTAGTGGTTCCCTTCCGGACGGCAGGGTTATGGGCACTGAAGCTTTCTTT
>TRBJ2-3|-|-|TRBV5-1
CASSLARGMTDTQYF
TGCGCCAGCAGCTTGGCCCGCGGGATGACAGATACGCAGTATTTT
>TRBJ1-1|once|TRBD1|TRBV30
CAWSVLGTGGTEAFF
TGTGCCTGGAGTGTACTTGGGACAGGTGGGACTGAAGCTTTCTTT
>TRBJ2-5|-|TRBD1|TRBV29-1
CSVDGTEETQYF
TGCAGCGTTGACGGGACAGAGGAGACCCAGTACTTC
>TRBJ2-3|-|TRBD2|TRBV7-2
CASSLVGLAASGDTQYF
TGTGCCAGCAGCTTAGTTGGACTAGCGGCTTCAGGAGATACGCAGTATTTT
>TRBJ2-1|-|-|TRBV28
CASSGSGPGRVEQFF
TGTGCCAGCAGCGGTAGCGGCCCCGGACGGGTTGAGCAGTTCTTC
>TRBJ1-2|few|TRBD1|TRBV5-8
CASSLDDRAYGYTF
TGTGCCAGCAGCTTGGATGACAGGGCTTACGGCTACACCTTC
>TRBJ2-3|few|TRBD1|TRBV2
CASSQGAGRPEYF
TGTGCCAGCAGTCAGGGGGCGGGACGGCCCGAGTATTTT
>TRBJ2-7|-|-|TRBV5-1
CASTPAGVTYEQYF
TGCGCCAGCACCCCAGCAGGGGTAACCTACGAGCAGTACTTC
>TRBJ2-2|-|TRBD1|TRBV30
CAWGTGTNTGELFF
TGTGCCTGGGGGACAGGGACGAACACCGGGGAGCTGTTTTTT
>TRBJ2-3|-|TRBD2|TRBV2
CASTTLLAGATDTQYF
TGTGCCAGCACGACGCTGCTAGCGGGAGCCACAGATACGCAGTATTTT
>TRBJ2-2|-|TRBD2|TRBV5-4
CASSRRRGGYGELFF
TGTGCCAGCAGCCGTCGGCGGGGGGGCTACGGGGAGCTGTTTTTT
>TRBJ1-2|-|TRBD1|TRBV7-8
CASSLTNRGEYGYTF
TGTGCCAGCAGCCTCACCAACAGGGGAGAGTATGGCTACACCTTC
>TRBJ2-1|-|TRBD2|TRBV7-3
CASSLIGGGSYNEQFF
TGTGCCAGCAGCTTAATTGGCGGGGGGTCCTACAATGAGCAGTTCTTC
>TRBJ2-5|-|-|TRBV7-8
CASSFTLRAGLTQYF
TGTGCCAGCAGCTTTACCTTAAGAGCGGGTTTGACCCAGTACTTC
>TRBJ2-1|-|TRBD2|TRBV7-3
CASSSTSALNNEQFF
TGTGCCAGCAGCTCCACTAGCGCCCTGAACAATGAGCAGTTCTTC
>TRBJ1-2|-|TRBD1|TRBV6-4
CASRVGQGSNYGYTF
TGTGCCAGCAGAGTCGGACAGGGCTCCAACTATGGCTACACCTTC
>TRBJ2-6|-|-|TRBV4-3
CASSQGSAGANVLTF
TGCGCCAGCAGCCAAGGGAGCGCTGGGGCCAACGTCCTGACTTTC
>TRBJ1-1|many|TRBD1|TRBV2
CATGQGVLDTEAFF
TGTGCCACCGGACAGGGAGTGTTGGACACTGAAGCTTTCTTT
>TRBJ2-5|-|TRBD2|TRBV27
CASSGLGTSGRETQYF
TGTGCCAGCAGTGGCCTTGGGACTAGCGGGAGAGAGACCCAGTACTTC
>TRBJ1-3|-|-|TRBV28
CAHRSSGNTIYF
TGTGCCCACAGGTCCTCTGGAAACACCATATATTTT
>TRBJ1-1|-|-|TRBV20-1
CSARYAFF
TGCAGTGCTAGATATGCTTTCTTT
>TRBJ2-5|-|TRBD2|TRBV28
CASITGREGGPQETQYF
TGTGCCAGCATAACCGGGCGAGAGGGAGGGCCCCAAGAGACCCAGTACTTC
>TRBJ2-3|-|-|TRBV29-1
CSVEGGKKGQRTDTQYF
TGCAGCGTTGAAGGCGGGAAAAAAGGCCAACGCACAGATACGCAGTATTTT
>TRBJ2-7|-|TRBD2|TRBV5-5
CASSLAVSGSYEQYF
TGTGCCAGCAGCTTGGCCGTTAGCGGGAGTTACGAGCAGTACTTC
>TRBJ2-5|-|TRBD2|TRBV5-1
CASSMAGGSSETQYF
TGCGCCAGCAGTATGGCGGGGGGGAGCTCCGAGACCCAGTACTTC
>TRBJ2-1|-|TRBD2|TRBV28
CASSPTIGTSGRFNEQFF
TGTGCCAGCAGTCCTACAATTGGGACTAGCGGGAGGTTCAATGAGCAGTTCTTC
>TRBJ2-7|-|-|TRBV28
CASSSRLALVDEQYF
TGTGCCAGCAGTTCCCGCCTAGCTCTGGTCGACGAGCAGTACTTC
>TRBJ2-3|-|-|TRBV29-1
CSVEADTDTQYF
TGCAGCGTTGAGGCAGACACAGATACGCAGTATTTT
>TRBJ1-3|-|-|TRBV5-1
CASSSNTGLSGNTIYF
TGCGCCAGCAGCTCGAATACAGGGCTCTCTGGAAACACCATATATTTT
>TRBJ2-7|-|-|TRBV29-1
CSVTTGSDEQYF
TGCAGCGTAACGACAGGTTCCGACGAGCAGTACTTC
>TRBJ1-2|few|-|TRBV9
CASSPRTAYGYTF
TGTGCCAGCAGCCCCCGGACAGCCTATGGCTACACCTTC
>TRBJ1-1|-|TRBD1|TRBV7-3
CASSLNRGNTEAFF
TGTGCCAGCAGCTTAAACAGGGGGAACACTGAAGCTTTCTTT
>TRBJ2-7|-|-|TRBV28
CASSLEYSEQYF
TGTGCCAGCAGTCTAGAGTATTCCGAGCAGTACTTC
>TRBJ2-1|-|TRBD2|TRBV6-5
CASAKASGGYNEQFF
TGTGCCAGCGCTAAGGCAAGCGGGGGGTACAATGAGCAGTTCTTC
>TRBJ2-7|few|-|TRBV7-6
CASSLAADYEQYF
TGTGCCAGCAGCTTAGCGGCGGATTACGAGCAGTACTTC
>TRBJ1-5|-|-|TRBV10-3
CAISEITGINQPQHF
TGTGCCATCAGTGAGATAACAGGAATCAATCAGCCCCAGCATTTT
>TRBJ1-2|-|TRBD1|TRBV7-8
CASSSLPGQGALGYGYTF
TGTGCCAGCAGCTCCCTGCCGGGACAGGGGGCGTTGGGGTATGGCTACACCTTC
>TRBJ2-7|-|-|TRBV28
CASIGSQRSSYEQYF
TGTGCCAGCATAGGGTCCCAGCGGAGCTCCTACGAGCAGTACTTC
>TRBJ2-3|few|-|TRBV30
CAWSPQGSTDTQYF
TGTGCCTGGAGTCCCCAGGGTAGCACAGATACGCAGTATTTT
>TRBJ2-3|-|-|TRBV18
CASSPETLGGSTDTQYF
TGTGCCAGCTCACCAGAGACACTCGGTGGGAGCACAGATACGCAGTATTTT
>TRBJ2-3|-|TRBD2|TRBV27
CASFFRGGAGGSTDTQYF
TGTGCCAGTTTCTTCAGGGGGGGAGCGGGAGGTTCGACAGATACGCAGTATTTT
>TRBJ1-6|-|-|TRBV9
CASSVRQGGDSPLHF
TGTGCCAGCAGCGTACGGCAGGGAGGGGATTCACCCCTCCACTTT
>TRBJ2-1|-|-|TRBV5-4
CASSLALEYNEQFF
TGTGCCAGCAGCTTGGCACTAGAGTACAATGAGCAGTTCTTC